A single sample is the source of the 26 T cell receptor beta chains below, sequenced in a study of vaccination effects on CD4 cells after COVID-19. Viral peptide pools were used in the ViraFEST assay to expand antigen-specific CD4+ T cells, and sequencing came afterward. It was after approximately 10 days of culture that CD4+ T cells were isolated. Confirmation by PCR established that the person had SARS-CoV-2 infection between March and December 2020. The participants, recipients of two vaccine doses, got either BNT162b2 or mRNA-1273. No antigen has been identified for these receptors. Here immunoSEQ multiplex PCR was the method, and the copy in TCRdb shows in-frame clones only, minus some. The table lists under 15,000 clones, around 79% of them singletons. The specimen was CD4+ T cells from PBMCs cultured with HCoV-NL63 spike peptides, collected after COVID-19 vaccination. The receptors here all came from a human donor who had a prior SARS-CoV-2 infection.

The chain couples TRBV9 to TRBJ2-3, with a tentative D call TRBD2 (5 bases). This CDR3 comprises 18 residues. Trimming stripped 4 bases from V and 4 bases from J, with 25 bases between. Germline lookup yields CDR1 SGDLS and CDR2 YYNGEE. The CDR3: CASSPPLISGPRADTQYF. Written as DNA, the CDR3 is TGTGCCAGCAGCCCCCCCCTGATAAGCGGACCCCGCGCAGATACGCAGTATTTT.

This chain connects TRBV6-5 to TRBJ2-6; D not resolved. Per the germline V gene, CDR1 is MNHEY and CDR2 is SVGAGI. This CDR3 has 14 amino acids. The germline V and J ends were trimmed by 3 bases and 12 bases, with 15 bases remaining between them. This CDR3 is CASSYSGTVSVLTF. The DNA for the CDR3 is TGTGCCAGCAGTTATTCTGGCACAGTGAGCGTCCTGACTTTC.

The CDR3 loop reads CASSLDRGLASNEQFF. The CDR3 region has the DNA TGTGCCAGCAGCTTAGATCGGGGACTAGCGTCCAATGAGCAGTTCTTC. The V call is TRBV11-2, the J call TRBJ2-1, with 10 bases lining up with TRBD2. The CDR3 extends over 16 amino acids. Germline V CDR1 and CDR2: SGHAT, FQNNGV. With 0 bases clipped from V and 6 bases from J, the junction kept 5 bases outside the gene matches. The full variable domain, its missing parts supplied by reference TRBV11-2 and TRBJ2-1, is EAGVAQSPRYKIIEKRQSVAFWCNPISGHATLYWYQQILGQGPKLLIQFQNNGVVDDSQLPKDRFSAERLKGVDSTLKIQPAKLEDSAVYLCASSLDRGLASNEQFFGPGTRLTVL.

The genes are TRBV3-1 (or the pseudogene TRBV3-2) and TRBJ1-4; 7 bases are shared with TRBD1. J gave up 8 bases and V 3 bases, and 9 bases lay outside the gene matches. Germline-derived CDR1 and CDR2 are LGHDT and YNNKEL (reference sequence). The CDR3 is 15 amino acids. CDR3 in amino acids: CASSHLQGWGEKLFF. The CDR3 nucleotides read TGTGCCAGCAGCCACTTACAGGGGTGGGGCGAAAAACTGTTTTTT.

The chain employs TRBV2 and TRBJ2-5, with 9 bases fitting TRBD2. The CDR3 is 16 amino acids. Germline CDR1 is SNHLY and CDR2 is FYNNEI. The ends lost 3 bases at V and 5 bases at J; junction bases unmatched: 10. CDR3 bases: TGTGCCAGCAGTGAGTGGATTAGCGGGAGTCGTGAGACCCAGTACTTC. Its translation is CASSEWISGSRETQYF.

The chain employs TRBV27 and TRBJ2-2; no definite D call. V was pared by 3 bases and J by 6 bases, with 5 bases between. The CDR3 loop spans 12 amino acids. CDR1 and CDR2 (germline): MNHEY, SMNVEV (reference sequence). Here the CDR3 reads CASSFFAGELFF. Here the CDR3 DNA reads TGTGCCAGCAGTTTTTTCGCCGGGGAGCTGTTTTTT.

This clone has only one observation. The gene calls are TRBV3-1 (or the pseudogene TRBV3-2) and TRBJ2-2; no clear D gene. The V gene's germline CDR1 is LGHDT and CDR2 YNNKEL (reference sequence). The CDR3 covers 15 residues. Deletions cut 2 bases from V and 1 base from J, with 8 bases between. Here the CDR3 DNA reads TGTGCCAGCAGCCAATTAGCCGGGAACACCGGGGAGCTGTTTTTT. Translation gives CASSQLAGNTGELFF.

This clone has only one observation. The chain employs TRBV19 and TRBJ1-6; D might be TRBD1 (5 bases). Trimming removed 1 base from V and 7 bases from J, with 20 bases in between. The CDR3 totals 18 residues. Germline V gene lookup returns CDR1 LNHDA and CDR2 SQIVND (reference sequence). CDR3 sequence (DNA): TGTGCCAGTAGTATAGTCTTGATCTACCAGGGCGCCAATTCACCCCTCCACTTT. Its translation: CASSIVLIYQGANSPLHF.

This chain joins TRBV2 and TRBJ2-7; perhaps TRBD2 as D (6 bases). Germline-derived CDR1 and CDR2 are SNHLY and FYNNEI. The CDR3 spans 17 residues. V shed 3 bases and J shed 4 bases, with 22 bases lying between them. CDR3 protein: CASSDISGAVGGYEQYF. The CDR3, as DNA: TGTGCCAGCAGTGACATCTCCGGGGCGGTCGGGGGATACGAGCAGTACTTC.

This clone was seen only once. The rearrangement joins TRBV5-1 to TRBJ2-1; 7 bases map to TRBD2. Germline assignment: CDR1 SGHRS and CDR2 YFSETQ. CDR3 length: 15 residues. V was pared by 0 bases and J by 9 bases, with 9 bases of the junction left unmatched. This CDR3 reads CASSLEYGDYGEQFF. The CDR3 DNA reads as TGCGCCAGCAGCTTGGAGTATGGGGACTACGGTGAGCAGTTCTTC. Full variable domain (remainder filled in from reference TRBV5-1 and TRBJ2-1): KAGVTQTPRYLIKTRGQQVTLSCSPISGHRSVSWYQQTPGQGLQFLFEYFSETQRNKGNFPGRFSGRQFSNSRSEMNVSTLELGDSALYLCASSLEYGDYGEQFFGPGTRLTVL.

This sequence joins TRBV18 and TRBJ2-7; 8 nucleotides agree with TRBD1. CDR3 length equals 14 residues. Germline V gives CDR1 KGHSH, CDR2 LQKENI. V lost 4 bases to trimming and J lost 5 bases; unmatched junction nucleotides: 7. The CDR3: CASSRTTGENEQYF. In DNA, the CDR3 is TGTGCCAGCTCACGGACGACAGGGGAGAACGAGCAGTACTTC.

The V call is TRBV5-1, the J call TRBJ2-5; D gene ambiguous. Trimming shortened V by 0 bases and J by 2 bases, and 8 bases separated the two germline ends. CDR3 length: 14 residues. From germline, CDR1 is SGHRS and CDR2 YFSETQ. CDR3 coding DNA: TGCGCCAGCAGCTTGGAATTCACTCAAGAGACCCAGTACTTC. Translation: CASSLEFTQETQYF.

The V gene is TRBV11-3, the J gene TRBJ2-7, with D possibly called TRBD1 or TRBD2 (5 bases each). The V gene lost 1 base and the J gene lost 10 bases, with 8 bases spanning the gap. CDR3 size: 11 residues. Germline V gene sequence: CDR1 SGHNT, CDR2 YENEEA. The CDR3 reads CASSLGGDQYF. The CDR3 DNA is TGTGCCAGCAGCTTAGGTGGGGACCAGTACTTC.

CDR3 sequence reads: CASSAAPGQGSIYEQYF. Here the CDR3 DNA reads TGTGCCAGCAGCGCTGCCCCAGGACAGGGTAGCATATACGAGCAGTACTTC. The chain joins TRBV9 to TRBJ2-7; 8 bases match TRBD1. With 3 bases clipped from V and 4 bases from J, the junction kept 15 bases outside the gene matches. CDR3 length: 17 amino acids. Germline CDR1 is SGDLS and CDR2 is YYNGEE.

This sequence joins TRBV18 and TRBJ2-3; 7 bases are shared with TRBD1. Germline CDR1 KGHSH, CDR2 LQKENI. The ends lost 4 bases at V and 2 bases at J; junction bases unmatched: 9. CDR3 length: 16 amino acids. The CDR3 nucleotides read TGTGCCAGCTCACGAAACAGGGGCTCCTACACAGATACGCAGTATTTT. Amino acid sequence: CASSRNRGSYTDTQYF.

This clone is a singleton in its sample. CDR3 loop: CASSDTSRGTEAFF. The CDR3 DNA is TGTGCCAGCAGTGACACATCGAGGGGCACTGAAGCTTTCTTT. The V call is TRBV6-4, the J call TRBJ1-1, with D tentatively TRBD1 (5 bases). The CDR3 length is 14 residues. Germline V gene data show CDR1 as MRHNA and CDR2 as SNTAGT. Trimming pared 2 bases from V and 4 bases from J, leaving 11 bases between.

This clone was counted once. The chain couples TRBV15 to TRBJ1-5, with a weak D call TRBD1 (5 bases). Per the germline V gene, CDR1 is LNHNV and CDR2 is YYDKDF (reference sequence). This CDR3 is 17 amino acids long. V lost 4 bases, J lost 0 bases, and 16 bases lay in between. CDR3 bases: TGTGCCACCAGCATGGGGCGAACAAGTAATAGCAATCAGCCCCAGCATTTT. Protein: CATSMGRTSNSNQPQHF.

The rearrangement joins TRBV5-8 to TRBJ1-6; 8 bases agree with TRBD1. The V and J ends lost 2 bases and 7 bases, in that order; junction bases with no gene match: 5. Germline CDR1 is SGHTS and CDR2 is YDEGEE. The CDR3 covers 15 residues. The CDR3 DNA is TGTGCCAGCAGCTTCCAGGGGGCTCGGAATTCACCCCTCCACTTT. It specifies CASSFQGARNSPLHF.

V and J are TRBV18 and TRBJ2-1; D gene unclear. The germline V gene encodes CDR1 KGHSH and CDR2 LQKENI. CDR3 length: 13 amino acids. V was cut by 3 bases and J by 4 bases, with 7 bases left in between. The CDR3 nucleotides are TGTGCCAGCTCACCTTCTTCTTACAATGAGCAGTTCTTC. Translating it yields CASSPSSYNEQFF.

CDR3 coding DNA: TGTGCCAGTAGTCTACAGGGGCTTGGGAACACCATATATTTT. Its protein product is CASSLQGLGNTIYF. The chain carries TRBV19 and TRBJ1-3; 7 bases agree with TRBD1. The junction had 8 bases not matched to a gene; V was cut back by 5 bases and J by 7 bases. The germline CDR1 and CDR2 sequences are LNHDA and SQIVND (reference sequence). The CDR3 has 14 residues.

This clone came up once. This chain links TRBV28 with TRBJ2-3; 7 nucleotides match TRBD1. In germline, CDR1 is MDHEN, CDR2 SYDVKM. J gave up 5 bases and V 10 bases, and 24 bases lay outside the gene matches. This CDR3 is 18 amino acids long. CDR3 sequence (DNA): TGTGCCAATACGTGGCGGTGTCCCTTACGAGGGGGCGAAGATACGCAGTATTTT. Its translation is CANTWRCPLRGGEDTQYF.

This clone was seen only once. The chain links TRBV5-1 to TRBJ1-2; 8 nucleotides match TRBD1. The CDR3 covers 14 residues. CDR1 and CDR2 (germline): SGHRS, YFSETQ. Trimming removed 0 bases from V and 7 bases from J; junction bases left unmatched: 5. CDR3 sequence: CASSLGQGAGGYTF. The CDR3 region has the DNA TGCGCCAGCAGCTTGGGTCAGGGGGCTGGTGGCTACACCTTC.

The CDR3 reads CATSLGGVGNEQFF. DNA of the CDR3: TGTGCCACCAGCCTGGGGGGGGTCGGCAATGAGCAGTTCTTC. J is TRBJ2-1 and V is TRBV15, with 7 bases identical to TRBD2. This CDR3 has 14 residues. V shed 5 bases and J 6 bases; nucleotides not matched to a gene: 7. Germline loops: CDR1 LNHNV, CDR2 YYDKDF (reference sequence). The variable domain in full, with the rest retrieved from reference TRBV15 and TRBJ2-1, is DAMVIQNPRYQVTQFGKPVTLSCSQTLNHNVMYWYQQKSSQAPKLLFHYYDKDFNNEADTPDNFQSRRPNTSFCFLDIRSPGLGDTAMYLCATSLGGVGNEQFFGPGTRLTVL.

This clone has just one count. The chain employs TRBV24-1 and TRBJ2-7, with 8 bases identical to TRBD1. The length of the CDR3 is 17 residues. The ends lost 3 bases at V and 3 bases at J; junction bases unmatched: 12. CDR1 and CDR2 (germline): KGHDR, SFDVKD. CDR3 loop: CATSDKGRDRLGYEQYF. The CDR3 DNA reads TGTGCCACCAGTGATAAGGGTCGGGACAGGTTGGGCTACGAGCAGTACTTC.

This chain uses TRBV3-1 (or the pseudogene TRBV3-2) with TRBJ1-4, with D possibly being TRBD1 (5 bases). Germline CDR1 is LGHDT and CDR2 is YNNKEL (reference sequence). V lost 0 bases to trimming and J lost 6 bases, with 23 bases between them. This CDR3 region has 19 residues. The DNA for the CDR3 is TGTGCCAGCAGCCAAGACCGAAGTTGGTGGGCAGGGCGTTATGAAAAACTGTTTTTT. This encodes CASSQDRSWWAGRYEKLFF.

The chain is built from TRBV11-3 and TRBJ2-1; 12 bases are shared with TRBD2. Germline assignment: CDR1 SGHNT and CDR2 YENEEA. The CDR3 loop spans 17 amino acids. Germline trimming cut 4 bases from V and 6 bases from J; bases unmatched to any gene: 10. The CDR3 DNA follows: TGTGCCAGCAGCTCAAAGGCGACTAGCGGGGGTTTCAATGAGCAGTTCTTC. Translating it yields CASSSKATSGGFNEQFF.